This T cell receptor (beta chain) comes out of a study of blood T cell repertoires in COVID-19. The germline V gene encodes CDR1 SGDLS and CDR2 YYNGEE. The CDR3 has 15 amino acids. Germline trimming cut 6 bases from V and 7 bases from J; bases unmatched to any gene: 11. In the study's own analysis: Quantification of nucleated cells was approximated via reference gene primer amplification. Method: immunoSEQ multiplex PCR; TCRdb's copy keeps in-frame clones and lacks some. V and J calls and clone size come straight from that table; D and trimming were deduced from the DNA. The sample has a few hundred thousand clones, around nine tenths seen once. Everyone who took part was roughly 18 to 89 years old, and they came from 24 US areas. Recovered status in Cohort 3 required two negative PCRs, clearance, or symptom resolution.

The J gene is TRBJ2-2, the V gene TRBV9; 8 nucleotides line up with TRBD2. The sequencing sample was made of PBMCs or T cells enriched from blood (not recorded which). The receptor comes from a woman in her 30s who had recovered from COVID-19. CDR3 in amino acids: CASTPSGRAVGELFF. The CDR3, as DNA: TGTGCCAGCACCCCGTCCGGGAGGGCCGTCGGGGAGCTGTTTTTT. The complete variable domain, with remaining parts taken from reference TRBV9 and TRBJ2-2, reads DSGVTQTPKHLITATGQRVTLRCSPRSGDLSVYWYQQSLDQGLQFLIQYYNGEERAKGNILERFSAQQFPDLHSELNLSSLELGDSALYFCASTPSGRAVGELFFGEGSRLTVL.